A selection of T cell receptor beta chains follows, all from one sample in a study of T cell responses to AZD1222 COVID-19 vaccine. The assay was immunoSEQ multiplex PCR, and TCRdb's table has in-frame clones only and misses some. Altogether around 100,000 clones are present, approximately 86% being singletons, with the ten largest covering 5%. This material consisted of peripheral blood, taken on day 0 of AZD1222 vaccination. Source of these receptors: an adult in good health. Each CDR3 is given with its conserved first and last residue. The order of the fields is CDR3 protein, CDR3 DNA, clone size, D gene, J gene, V gene. The D gene is left open where the match is weak. Rows may omit the clone size; those that give it use once, few, many or a size class.

CASSLTHNSPLHF | TGTGCCAGCAGCTTAACCCATAATTCACCCCTCCACTTT | NA | NA | TRBJ1-6 | TRBV7-3
CASSFGEQPQHF | TGTGCCAGCAGCTTCGGGGAGCAGCCCCAGCATTTT | NA | NA | TRBJ1-5 | TRBV7-9
CASSLQGDAGEKLFF | TGTGCCAGCAGTCTTCAGGGGGATGCGGGTGAAAAACTGTTTTTT | NA | TRBD1 | TRBJ1-4 | TRBV6-5
CASSYSERGEQYF | TGTGCCAGCAGTTACTCGGAGAGGGGCGAGCAGTACTTC | NA | NA | TRBJ2-7 | TRBV6-5
CAISESKGVKNSPLHF | TGTGCCATCAGTGAGTCAAAGGGCGTGAAGAATTCACCCCTCCACTTT | NA | NA | TRBJ1-6 | TRBV10-3
CASSVGDRGFDEQFF | TGTGCCAGCAGCGTTGGGGACAGGGGATTCGATGAGCAGTTCTTC | NA | TRBD1 | TRBJ2-1 | TRBV9
CASSPILGTYEQYF | TGTGCCAGCAGTCCAATTTTAGGGACCTACGAGCAGTACTTC | NA | NA | TRBJ2-7 | TRBV6-5
CASSDPLSSGNTIYF | TGTGCCAGCAGTGACCCATTGAGCTCTGGAAACACCATATATTTT | NA | NA | TRBJ1-3 | TRBV6-1
CASSPGQGKQYF | TGTGCCAGCAGTCCAGGACAGGGAAAGCAGTACTTC | NA | TRBD1 | TRBJ2-7 | TRBV12-3/TRBV12-4
CASSQGLAGGAGRGDTQYF | TGTGCCAGCAGCCAGGGACTAGCGGGAGGGGCCGGCCGTGGAGATACGCAGTATTTT | few | TRBD2 | TRBJ2-3 | TRBV4-2
CASSQGLAGGQETQYF | TGTGCCAGCAGCCAAGGACTAGCGGGGGGCCAAGAGACCCAGTACTTC | NA | TRBD2 | TRBJ2-5 | TRBV7-2
CASRRGQVGTGELFF | TGTGCCAGCAGGAGGGGACAAGTCGGGACCGGGGAGCTGTTTTTT | few | NA | TRBJ2-2 | TRBV6-5
CASSLNSWSSYEQYF | TGTGCCAGCAGTTTAAATAGCTGGAGCTCCTACGAGCAGTACTTC | NA | NA | TRBJ2-7 | TRBV28